This T cell receptor (beta chain) was retrieved from a study of T cells in Graves' hyperthyroidism and ophthalmopathy. RNA transcripts gave rise to amplified TCR beta CDR3 regions. During a first-round RT-PCR of the TCR CDR3, the HTBI primer set was used. TCRdb re-derived calls from the multiplex PCR reads in MiXCR, one entry per CDR3 protein. Found here are about 590,000 distinct CDR3 sequences, 15% to 19% of them singletons; the top ten hold less than 9.5%. The CDR3 loop spans 16 amino acids. V dropped 0 bases and J dropped 5 bases, with 17 bases sitting between them. The V gene's germline CDR1 is SGDLS and CDR2 YYNGEE.

The sample consisted of blood. The chain employs TRBV9 and TRBJ2-5; no clear D gene. The TCR sequence derives from a woman in her 30s with Graves' hyperthyroidism. The CDR3 DNA sequence: TGTGCCAGCAGCGTAGTAGGTGACACCACGTGGGAGACCCAGTACTTC. Amino acid sequence: CASSVVGDTTWETQYF.